A single sample gave rise to the 23 T cell receptor beta chains below, sequenced in a study of radiation and T cells in renal cell carcinoma. The time point is: blood 4 weeks post-SBRT, at nephrectomy. Treatment indicated: 15 Gy SBRT to primary tumor, nephrectomy 4 weeks later. Profiled with immunoSEQ multiplex PCR; TCRdb holds only in-frame clones, not every one. Of roughly 170,000 clones listed, 88% are singletons. The input for sequencing was blood, taken from a patient whose treatment included radiotherapy and nephrectomy. The receptors were gathered from a woman aged 50 to 60 with renal cell carcinoma.

The V and J genes are TRBV1 and TRBJ2-5; TRBD2, as called in the table, went unchecked against the DNA. TRBV1 is shown as a pseudogene. The CDR3 consists of 15 residues. The CDR3 nucleotides read TGCACCAGCAGCCAACGTCGGGGGGGCCAAGAGACCCAGTACTTC. It is translated as CTSSQRRGGQETQYF.

This chain connects TRBV11-3 to TRBJ2-5; D gene unclear. Trimming cost V 1 base and J 5 bases, with 14 bases left between them. The CDR3 is 15 amino acids. Germline values: CDR1 SGHNT, CDR2 YENEEA. The CDR3 DNA reads TGTGCCAGCAGCTTAGGAGCTAAAAAGGCGGAGACCCAGTACTTC. Protein sequence: CASSLGAKKAETQYF. Drawing the rest from reference TRBV11-3 and TRBJ2-5, the complete variable domain is EAGVVQSPRYKIIEKKQPVAFWCNPISGHNTLYWYLQNLGQGPELLIRYENEEAVDDSQLPKDRFSAERLKGVDSTLKIQPAELGDSAVYLCASSLGAKKAETQYFGPGTRLLVL.

The chain recombines TRBV5-6 with TRBJ2-6; a possible D gene is TRBD2 (5 bases). V lost 2 bases and J lost 4, with 10 bases in between. There are 15 residues in the CDR3. Germline CDR1 and CDR2: SGHDT and YYEEEE. For the CDR3, the DNA is TGTGCCAGCAGCTTTGAGGGTACAGGGGCCAACGTCCTGACTTTC. Amino acid sequence: CASSFEGTGANVLTF.

The genes are TRBV9 and TRBJ2-7, with 8 bases fitting TRBD1. Trimming removed 3 bases from V and 6 bases from J; junction bases left unmatched: 8. The CDR3 is 14 residues long. CDR1 is SGDLS, CDR2 YYNGEE, per germline. This CDR3 is CASSAGQGEFEQYF. The CDR3 bases are TGTGCCAGCAGCGCCGGACAGGGAGAATTCGAGCAGTACTTC.

The chain employs TRBV5-6 and TRBJ1-1, with D unclear. This CDR3 contains 15 residues. The V gene lost 0 bases and the J gene lost 1 base, with 10 bases spanning the gap. The germline CDR1 and CDR2 sequences are SGHDT and YYEEEE. The CDR3 coding sequence is TGTGCCAGCAGCTTGGTATCGGTGAGGAACACTGAAGCTTTCTTT. This encodes CASSLVSVRNTEAFF.

This clone showed up many times. Other DNA sequences in this specimen translate into the identical CDR3. The chain couples TRBV7-9 to TRBJ2-7; D is ambiguous. CDR3 length: 11 residues. Germline CDR1 SEHNR, CDR2 FQNEAQ (reference sequence). The V end was cut by 5 bases, the J end by 4 bases, with 6 bases between. CDR3 protein: CASSPQYEQYF. The CDR3 DNA reads TGTGCCAGCAGCCCCCAGTACGAGCAGTACTTC. Full variable domain (remainder filled in from reference TRBV7-9 and TRBJ2-7): DTGVSQNPRHKITKRGQNVTFRCDPISEHNRLYWYRQTLGQGPEFLTYFQNEAQLEKSRLLSDRFSAERPKGSFSTLEIQRTEQGDSAMYLCASSPQYEQYFGPGTRLTVT.

The chain carries TRBV5-5 and TRBJ1-2, with D unclear. The CDR3 runs 17 residues. CDR1 is SGHKS and CDR2 is YYEKEE in the germline V gene (reference sequence). V lost 2 bases, J lost 4 bases, and 21 bases lay in between. The CDR3 nucleotides are TGTGCCAGCAGCTTCATTTCACCGTCGAGGGAAATCTATGGCTACACCTTC. Amino acid sequence: CASSFISPSREIYGYTF.

With respect to this clone: This sample also contains other DNA sequences that code for the same CDR3. The chain employs TRBV5-1 and TRBJ1-2; D not resolved. V lost 4 bases, J lost 1 base, and 8 bases lay in between. The CDR3 is 13 amino acids. CDR1 is SGHRS, CDR2 YFSETQ, per germline. In nucleotides, the CDR3 is TGCGCCAGCAGCGCGGAAGGTAACTATGGCTACACCTTC. Its protein product is CASSAEGNYGYTF. The whole variable domain, remainder taken from reference TRBV5-1 and TRBJ1-2, is KAGVTQTPRYLIKTRGQQVTLSCSPISGHRSVSWYQQTPGQGLQFLFEYFSETQRNKGNFPGRFSGRQFSNSRSEMNVSTLELGDSALYLCASSAEGNYGYTFGSGTRLTVV.

CDR3 sequence (DNA): TGTGCCAGCAGCACTCCTGGGGCCAACGTCCTGACTTTC. Amino acid sequence: CASSTPGANVLTF. The chain employs TRBV25-1 and TRBJ2-6; D uncertain. The CDR3 contains 13 residues. Between the trimmed V and J ends, which lost 6 bases and 2 bases, there was a span of 5 bases. Germline loops: CDR1 MGHDK, CDR2 SYGVNS. Combining the CDR3 with reference TRBV25-1 and TRBJ2-6 gives the whole variable domain EADIYQTPRYLVIGTGKKITLECSQTMGHDKMYWYQQDPGMELHLIHYSYGVNSTEKGDLSSESTVSRIRTEHFPLTLESARPSHTSQYLCASSTPGANVLTFGAGSRLTVL.

A single count supports this clone. The chain employs TRBV7-9 and TRBJ1-1; 7 positions match TRBD1. The germline CDR1 and CDR2 sequences are SEHNR and FQNEAQ (reference sequence). The CDR3 has 14 residues. V gave up 0 bases and J gave up 5 bases; unmatched junction bases: 3. DNA of the CDR3: TGTGCCAGCAGCTTAGCGGGGACAGAAACTGAAGCTTTCTTT. Protein sequence: CASSLAGTETEAFF.

This clone appeared a single time. V is TRBV19 and J is TRBJ2-5, with 11 bases that match TRBD2. The assigned J gene may be wrong: the sequence end matches TRBJ2-7 better. Germline assignment: CDR1 LNHDA and CDR2 SQIVND (reference sequence). This CDR3 region has 15 residues. CDR3 coding DNA: TGTGCCAGTAGTATATCGGCTAGCGGGGGGAACGAGCAGTACTTC. Translation: CASSISASGGNEQYF.

The chain joins TRBV7-3 to TRBJ2-7, with 10 bases fitting TRBD1. This CDR3 has 16 amino acids. The trim removed 2 bases at V and 6 bases at J, leaving 10 bases unmatched. The germline V gene encodes CDR1 SGHTA and CDR2 FQGTGA. This CDR3 is CASSLYPGQGVGEQYF. Written as DNA, the CDR3 is TGTGCCAGCAGCTTATACCCAGGACAGGGGGTTGGCGAGCAGTACTTC.

This rearrangement joins TRBV2 to TRBJ2-2; TRBD2 matches at 13 bases. Trimming cost V 6 bases and J 5 bases; bases outside gene matches: 3. The CDR3 contains 15 residues. Germline V lookup: CDR1 SNHLY, CDR2 FYNNEI. The CDR3 loop reads CASRTLAGGTGELFF. The CDR3 coding sequence is TGTGCCAGCAGGACACTAGCGGGGGGGACCGGGGAGCTGTTTTTT.

This clone was observed once. The CDR3 spells CASSSQHGEVKNIQYF. The CDR3 DNA sequence: TGTGCCAGCAGCTCCCAACATGGGGAGGTCAAAAACATTCAGTACTTC. This chain joins TRBV7-9 and TRBJ2-4, with a weak D call TRBD2 (6 bases). The CDR3 has 16 residues. Germline V CDR1 and CDR2: SEHNR, FQNEAQ (reference sequence). V dropped 4 bases and J dropped 3 bases, with 16 bases sitting between them.

The V gene is TRBV11-1, the J gene TRBJ2-7, with 8 positions matching TRBD1. The CDR3 totals 18 residues. The germline V gene has CDR1 SGHAT and CDR2 FQDESV (reference sequence). Trimming removed 2 bases from V and 2 bases from J; junction bases left unmatched: 14. CDR3 coding DNA: TGTGCCAGCAGCTTACTTGGTGGGTTTGGACAGGGAACCTACGAGCAGTACTTC. It is translated as CASSLLGGFGQGTYEQYF.

This clone came up a few times. The V call is TRBV29-1, the J call TRBJ1-1; D possibly corresponds to TRBD1 (5 bases). Trimming cost V 4 bases and J 7 bases, with 7 bases left between them. Germline V gene lookup returns CDR1 SQVTM and CDR2 ANQGSEA. This CDR3 region has 10 residues. The CDR3 DNA is TGCAGCGTTGCGGGGGGTGAAGCTTTCTTT. Translating it yields CSVAGGEAFF.

The chain links TRBV11-3 to TRBJ2-7; D perhaps matches TRBD2 (6 bases). CDR3 length: 15 amino acids. The germline V gene has CDR1 SGHNT and CDR2 YENEEA. V was trimmed by 1 base and J by 5 bases, leaving 15 bases between them. CDR3 DNA: TGTGCCAGCAGCTTAGCGGGAGCCAGGGTCGACGAGCAGTACTTC. Amino acids: CASSLAGARVDEQYF.

A word on this clone: Different DNA sequences within this sample yield the same CDR3. The V call is TRBV9, the J call TRBJ2-5; the D gene is possibly TRBD1 (6 bases). The CDR3 has 14 residues. Trimming cost V 4 bases and J 4 bases, with 14 bases left between them. In germline, CDR1 is SGDLS, CDR2 YYNGEE. The CDR3 sequence is CASSRLVRGETQYF. The CDR3 DNA is TGTGCCAGCAGCCGTTTGGTCAGGGGAGAGACCCAGTACTTC.

The chain links TRBV5-1 to TRBJ2-1; TRBD2 is a possible D gene (6 bases). The V end lost 3 bases, the J end lost 2 bases, and 15 bases lay between the germline ends. The CDR3 runs to 16 residues. Germline V gene sequence: CDR1 SGHRS, CDR2 YFSETQ. CDR3: CASSSLGGTAYNEQFF. CDR3 DNA sequence: TGCGCCAGCAGCTCGCTGGGCGGGACTGCCTACAATGAGCAGTTCTTC.

The chain employs TRBV9 and TRBJ1-4, with 11 bases matching TRBD1. In germline, CDR1 is SGDLS, CDR2 YYNGEE. The CDR3 spans 14 residues. V was pared by 4 bases and J by 11 bases, with 7 bases of the junction left unmatched. CDR3 sequence: CASSPSDRGHKLFF. CDR3 nucleotides: TGTGCCAGCAGCCCCTCGGACAGGGGGCATAAACTGTTTTTT.

J is TRBJ2-3 and V is TRBV5-5; D call uncertain. The CDR3 totals 11 residues. The V gene lost 4 bases and the J gene lost 5 bases, with 5 bases spanning the gap. Germline loops: CDR1 SGHKS, CDR2 YYEKEE (reference sequence). CDR3 nucleotide sequence: TGTGCCAGCAGCCTTAGAGATACGCAGTATTTT. It codes for CASSLRDTQYF.

Notes on this clone: The junction departs from germline at one end; a sequencing error may be responsible. The rearrangement joins TRBV2 to TRBJ2-7; a weak D match, TRBD1 (6 bases). Germline-derived CDR1 and CDR2 are SNHLY and FYNNEI. CDR3 length: 13 residues. The CDR3 region has the DNA TGTGCCAGCAGCCTCCAAGACCGGGACACCCGAATATTC. It translates to CASSLQDRDTRIF.

J is TRBJ2-5 and V is TRBV19; 9 bases align to TRBD2. Unmatched junction bases numbered 8, after V lost 10 bases and J lost 5 bases. This CDR3 contains 13 residues. Germline-derived CDR1 and CDR2 are LNHDA and SQIVND (reference sequence). CDR3 coding DNA: TGTGCCACCGTCGGGCTAGCGGGGGAGACCCAGTACTTC. Amino acids: CATVGLAGETQYF.